Sequencing of this TCR beta chain was carried out in a study of shared clonotypes between healthy human individuals. Original handling: ImmunoSEQ output lacked quality scores and full-length reads, limiting matched filtering. Using immunoSEQ multiplex PCR, the repertoire was profiled, and TCRdb retains in-frame clones only, with some absent. V and J calls and clone size come straight from that table; D and trimming were deduced from the DNA. The data contain about 2.3 million clones, less than 95% of them seen just once; the ten biggest clones take up more than 0.35%. Study results and limitations: Shared across four donors were around 5% of the naive CD4 clonotypes. Non-shared clonotypes displayed generation probabilities falling below those of clonotypes present in all four donors. Memory subsets generally showed smaller estimated richness than naive subsets did.

Notes on this clone: Its target is not known.

V was shortened by 11 bases and J by 5 bases, with 12 bases between the two germline ends. The CDR3 consists of 12 residues. Germline CDR1 and CDR2: MNHNS and SASEGT. This sequence originates from a man younger than 30 in good health. Some clones in this sample may be carry-over from other donors' samples. The source material was naive CD4+ T cells from PBMCs. Specified subset: CD45RA+ positively selected. This rearrangement joins TRBV6-1 to TRBJ2-2; D perhaps matches TRBD1 (5 bases). In nucleotides, the CDR3 is TGTGCCGGTCAGGGTCGGACCGGGGAGCTGTTTTTT. Its protein is CAGQGRTGELFF.